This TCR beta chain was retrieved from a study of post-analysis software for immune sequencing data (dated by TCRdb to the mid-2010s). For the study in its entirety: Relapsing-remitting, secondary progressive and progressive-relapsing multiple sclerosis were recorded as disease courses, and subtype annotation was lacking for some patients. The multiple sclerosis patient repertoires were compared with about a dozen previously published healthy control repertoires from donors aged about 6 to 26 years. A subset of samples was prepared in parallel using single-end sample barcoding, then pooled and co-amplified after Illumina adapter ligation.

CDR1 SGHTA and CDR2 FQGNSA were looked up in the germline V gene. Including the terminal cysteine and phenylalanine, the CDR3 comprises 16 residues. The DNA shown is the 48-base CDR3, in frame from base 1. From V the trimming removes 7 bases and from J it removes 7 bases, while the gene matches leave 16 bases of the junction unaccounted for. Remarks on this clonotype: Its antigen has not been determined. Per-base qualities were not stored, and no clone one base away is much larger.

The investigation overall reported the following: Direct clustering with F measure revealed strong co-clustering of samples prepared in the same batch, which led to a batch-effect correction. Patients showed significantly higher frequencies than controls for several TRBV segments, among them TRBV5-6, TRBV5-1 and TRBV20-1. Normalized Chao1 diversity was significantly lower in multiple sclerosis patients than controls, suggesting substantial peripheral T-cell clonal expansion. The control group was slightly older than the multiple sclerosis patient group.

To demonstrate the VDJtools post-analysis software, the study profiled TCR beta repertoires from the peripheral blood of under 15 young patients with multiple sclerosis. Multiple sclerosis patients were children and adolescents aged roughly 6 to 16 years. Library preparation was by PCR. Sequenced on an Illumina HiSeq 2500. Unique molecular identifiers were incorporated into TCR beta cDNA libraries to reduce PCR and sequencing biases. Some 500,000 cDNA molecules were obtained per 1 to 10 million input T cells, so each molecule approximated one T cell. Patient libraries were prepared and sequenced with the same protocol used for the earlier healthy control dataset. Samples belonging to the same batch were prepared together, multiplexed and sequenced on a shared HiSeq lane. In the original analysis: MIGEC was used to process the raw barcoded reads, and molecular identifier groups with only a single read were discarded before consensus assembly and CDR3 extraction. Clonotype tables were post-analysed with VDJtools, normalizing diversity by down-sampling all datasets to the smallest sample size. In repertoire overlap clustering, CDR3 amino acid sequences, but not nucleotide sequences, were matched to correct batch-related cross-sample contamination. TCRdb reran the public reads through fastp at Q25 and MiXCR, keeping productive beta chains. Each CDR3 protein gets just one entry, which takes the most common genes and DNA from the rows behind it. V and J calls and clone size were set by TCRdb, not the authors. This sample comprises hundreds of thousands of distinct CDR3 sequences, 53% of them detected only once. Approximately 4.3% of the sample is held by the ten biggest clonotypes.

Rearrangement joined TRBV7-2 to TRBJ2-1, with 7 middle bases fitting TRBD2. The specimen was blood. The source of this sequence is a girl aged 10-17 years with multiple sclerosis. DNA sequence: TGTGCCAGCACCCAAAAGCGGGCAGCGGGAAAGAATGAGCAGTTCTTC. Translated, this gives CASTQKRAAGKNEQFF.